Each of the 8 T cell receptor beta chains below was sequenced from the same sample in a study of identical twins. In TCRdb, the 5' RACE reads were re-called with MiXCR into one record per CDR3 protein. Found here are approximately 600,000 distinct CDR3 sequences, 9.6% of them singletons; the top ten hold approximately 3.2%. This same sample was also part of a study on yellow fever vaccine responses in identical twins.

The sequencing input was PBMCs. These receptor sequences come from a woman aged 18-29 years in good health.

This chain connects TRBV11-2 to TRBJ2-1; TRBD2 agrees at 8 bases. This CDR3 comprises 16 residues. V trimming: 5 bases; J trimming: 4 bases; junction bases outside the gene matches: 10. Germline CDR1 reads SGHAT; CDR2 reads FQNNGV. The CDR3 nucleotides read TGTGCCAGCAGCCCCCTTGGTAGCGGGAAGTACAATGAGCAGTTCTTC. Protein product: CASSPLGSGKYNEQFF.

This chain uses TRBV6-4 with TRBJ2-3; TRBD1 or TRBD2 may be the D gene (5 bases each). From germline, CDR1 is MRHNA and CDR2 SNTAGT. Trimming shortened V by 5 bases and J by 14 bases, and 17 bases separated the two germline ends. The CDR3 is 12 residues long. The DNA of the CDR3 is TGTGCCAGCAGTCATACAGGTGGGAGTCGGTATTTT. Its protein is CASSHTGGSRYF.

This clonotype was detected a few times. The rearrangement links TRBV21-1 to TRBJ1-2. TRBV21-1 is annotated as a pseudogene. CDR3 length equals 14 residues. CDR3 protein: CASSPRVPSYGYTF. CDR3 bases: TGTGCCAGCAGCCCACGAGTTCCCAGCTATGGCTACACCTTC.

The rearrangement links TRBV6-2 or TRBV6-3 to TRBJ2-7, with 12 bases identical to TRBD2. With 2 bases clipped from V and 3 bases from J, the junction kept 2 bases outside the gene matches. This CDR3 is built from 15 residues. In germline, CDR1 is MNHEY, CDR2 SVGEGT. The CDR3 spells CASSYRLAGDYEQYF. In DNA, the CDR3 is TGTGCCAGCAGTTACAGACTAGCGGGAGACTACGAGCAGTACTTC.

The chain links TRBV4-1 to TRBJ2-5; D possibly corresponds to TRBD1 (5 bases). The CDR3 has 14 residues. Trimming left V 1 base short and J 1 base short, with 7 bases between. CDR1 is MGHRA and CDR2 is YSYEKL in the germline V gene. CDR3 DNA: TGCGCCAGCAGCCAAGGACAGAGCCAAGAGACCCAGTACTTC. This translates into CASSQGQSQETQYF.

The table lists this clonotype with a few counts. The V gene is TRBV7-8, the J gene TRBJ2-3; D remains ambiguous. This CDR3 is built from 14 residues. Trimming stripped 0 bases from V and 5 bases from J, with 9 bases between. Germline CDR1 is SGHVS and CDR2 is FQNEAQ. The CDR3 nucleotides are TGTGCCAGCAGCTTAGCCTTTATGGAAGATACGCAGTATTTT. This sequence encodes CASSLAFMEDTQYF.

The rearrangement uses TRBV4-3 and TRBJ2-7; 10 nucleotides align to TRBD2. The CDR3 runs 15 residues. Germline V gives CDR1 LGHNA, CDR2 YSLEER. The ends lost 0 bases at V and 5 bases at J; junction bases unmatched: 4. The CDR3 DNA is TGCGCCAGCAGCCAAGAACTAGCGGGATTTCACGAGCAGTACTTC. Protein sequence: CASSQELAGFHEQYF.

CDR3 sequence (DNA): TGTGCCAGCAGCTTAATGGCAGCCGCCTACGAGCAGTACTTC. Translating it yields CASSLMAAAYEQYF. The chain employs TRBV7-9 and TRBJ2-7; D gene ambiguous. This CDR3 region has 14 residues. Germline-derived CDR1 and CDR2 are SEHNR and FQNEAQ (reference sequence). V lost 2 bases, J lost 2 bases, and 10 bases lay in between.